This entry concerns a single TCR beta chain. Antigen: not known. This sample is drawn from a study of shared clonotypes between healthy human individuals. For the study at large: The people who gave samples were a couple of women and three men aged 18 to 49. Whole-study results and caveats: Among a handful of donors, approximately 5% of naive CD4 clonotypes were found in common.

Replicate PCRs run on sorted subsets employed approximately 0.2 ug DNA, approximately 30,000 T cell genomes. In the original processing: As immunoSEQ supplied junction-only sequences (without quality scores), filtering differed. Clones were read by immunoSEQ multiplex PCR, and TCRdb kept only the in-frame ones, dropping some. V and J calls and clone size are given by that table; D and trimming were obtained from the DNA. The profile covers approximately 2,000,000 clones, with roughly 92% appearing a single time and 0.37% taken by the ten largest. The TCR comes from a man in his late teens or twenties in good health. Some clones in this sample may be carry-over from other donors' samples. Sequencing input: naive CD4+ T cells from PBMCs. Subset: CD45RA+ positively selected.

CDR3 nucleotides: TGTGCCAGCAGACTCGGACTAGCGGGAGGTCCCAGTGAGCAGTTCTTC. Translation: CASRLGLAGGPSEQFF. The V gene is TRBV5-4, the J gene TRBJ2-1; TRBD2 aligns across 14 bases. V shed 5 bases and J 9 bases; nucleotides not matched to a gene: 10. Germline assignment: CDR1 SGHNT and CDR2 YYREEE (reference sequence). This CDR3 comprises 16 residues. Full variable domain (missing parts from reference TRBV5-4 and TRBJ2-1): ETGVTQSPTHLIKTRGQQVTLRCSSQSGHNTVSWYQQALGQGPQFIFQYYREEENGRGNFPPRFSGLQFPNYSSELNVNALELDDSALYLCASRLGLAGGPSEQFFGPGTRLTVL.